The clone carrying this TCR beta chain was seen more than once but under ten times. The data were taken from a study of shared T cell receptors in the human thymus. Assay used: immunoSEQ multiplex PCR; TCRdb lists only in-frame clones, some missing. The sample holds 540,000 or so clones, more than 75% seen once. This sample was shared with a second study, whose subject was human thymus T cells.

The source of this sequence is a boy under two years old with a congenital heart defect. Sequencing was carried out using thymocytes.

Here the CDR3 DNA reads TGCGCCAGCAGCCAAGCTCAGGGGGACGGGAAACTGTTTTTT. Translated, it gives CASSQAQGDGKLFF. The chain couples TRBV4-3 to TRBJ1-4, with 7 bases aligning to TRBD1. J lost 11 bases, V lost 1 base, and 7 bases had no gene match. Germline assignment: CDR1 LGHNA and CDR2 YSLEER. The CDR3 is 14 residues long.